The T cell receptor beta chain under discussion was sequenced for a study of regulatory T cells in long-lasting Graves disease. To note about this clonotype: The junction shows a germline mismatch at one end, possibly a read error.

Germline V gene sequence: CDR1 SGHAT, CDR2 FQDESV (reference sequence). The CDR3 extends over 16 amino acids. Documented time point: newly diagnosed GD, antithyroid drugs for less than 3 months. Making the TCR library involved RNA that had been extracted from PBMCs. TCR beta libraries were built with iRepertoire HTBI primers and Arm-PCR of CDR3 regions. Via MiXCR, TCRdb re-called the multiplex PCR reads, giving one row per CDR3 protein. This repertoire shows 350,000 to 550,000 distinct CDR3 sequences, roughly 15% found once; its top ten account for about 25%. The sample also formed part of further work on T cells in Graves' hyperthyroidism and ophthalmopathy.

The V and J genes are TRBV11-1 and TRBJ2-5; 11 bases line up with TRBD2. Here the sequenced sample was peripheral blood mononuclear cells (PBMCs), taken at new diagnosis, from a patient treated with antithyroid drugs. The TCR originated in a woman in her late teens or twenties with Graves disease. Here the CDR3 DNA reads TGCGCCAGCAGCCGGCCGGGACTAGCGGTCCAAGAGACCCAGTACTTC. Its protein product is CASSRPGLAVQETQYF. Full variable domain (outside the CDR3, taken from reference TRBV11-1 and TRBJ2-5): EAEVAQSPRYKITEKSQAVAFWCDPISGHATLYWYRQILGQGPELLVQFQDESVVDDSQLPKDRFSAERLKGVDSTLKIQPAELGDSAMYLCASSRPGLAVQETQYFGPGTRLLVL.